This is a list of T cell receptor beta chains from one sample in a study of shared clonotypes between healthy human individuals. Profiled with immunoSEQ multiplex PCR; TCRdb holds only in-frame clones, not every one. This table has approximately 1.1 million clones, about 84% appearing once. The material sequenced was memory CD4+ T cells from PBMCs. These receptors originate from a young man in good health. Some clones in this sample may be carry-over from other donors' samples. Both conserved end residues are part of each CDR3. The order of the fields is D gene, J gene, V gene, CDR3 DNA, CDR3 protein. A D gene is named only where the DNA matches it firmly.

D: .
J: TRBJ1-1
V: TRBV6-1
DNA: TGTGCCAGCAGTGAAGATCGGGTTTCTGCTGAAGCTTTCTTT
CDR3: CASSEDRVSAEAFF

D: TRBD1
J: TRBJ1-1
V: TRBV11-1
DNA: TGTGCCAGCAGCTTAGGATGGACAGGTGAAGCTTTCTTT
CDR3: CASSLGWTGEAFF

D: .
J: TRBJ2-7
V: TRBV18
DNA: TGTGCCAGCTCACAAAATCGCCCCTACGAGCAGTACTTC
CDR3: CASSQNRPYEQYF

D: .
J: TRBJ2-5
V: TRBV5-4
DNA: TGTGCCAGCAGCTCCGGGACGGAAGGAGAGACCCAGTACTTC
CDR3: CASSSGTEGETQYF

D: .
J: TRBJ2-7
V: TRBV20-1
DNA: TGCAGTGCCGACGGCCAGGGAAAGCAGTACTTC
CDR3: CSADGQGKQYF

D: .
J: TRBJ2-1
V: TRBV30
DNA: TGTGCCTGTAGTAAGAGCTCCTACAATGAGCAGTTCTTC
CDR3: CACSKSSYNEQFF

D: TRBD1
J: TRBJ1-4
V: TRBV9
DNA: TGTGCCAGCAGCCCAACAGGGGGAGGAGCAACTAATGAAAAACTGTTTTTT
CDR3: CASSPTGGGATNEKLFF

D: TRBD1
J: TRBJ2-7
V: TRBV28
DNA: TGTGCCAGCAGTCTACAGGGGGCCAGCTCCTACGAGCAGTACTTC
CDR3: CASSLQGASSYEQYF

D: TRBD1
J: TRBJ2-5
V: TRBV18
DNA: TGTGCCAGCTCACCACCGAGGACAGGTCAAGAGACCCAGTACTTC
CDR3: CASSPPRTGQETQYF

D: TRBD2
J: TRBJ2-7
V: TRBV5-1
DNA: TGCGCCAGCAGCCTCCCTCCACTAGCGGGAGGATTTTACGAGCAGTACTTC
CDR3: CASSLPPLAGGFYEQYF

D: .
J: TRBJ1-1
V: TRBV15
DNA: TGTGCCACCAGCCTGGACAGTCGGGTGAACACTGAAGCTTTCTTT
CDR3: CATSLDSRVNTEAFF

D: TRBD2
J: TRBJ2-5
V: TRBV6-6
DNA: TGTGCCAGTAAGACGGGACTAGCGGGAGAGACCCAGTACTTC
CDR3: CASKTGLAGETQYF

D: .
J: TRBJ2-2
V: TRBV5-1
DNA: TGCGCCAGCAGCTATGAATCTACAGTGAACGGGGAGCTGTTTTTT
CDR3: CASSYESTVNGELFF

D: .
J: TRBJ2-7
V: TRBV2
DNA: TGTGCCAGCAGTGAAGCGCTCGGACACAGTTCCTACGAGCAGTACTTC
CDR3: CASSEALGHSSYEQYF

D: .
J: TRBJ1-1
V: TRBV9
DNA: TGTGCCAGCAGCGTAGGAGGTCGGGGGGCCGCGTTT
CDR3: CASSVGGRGAAF